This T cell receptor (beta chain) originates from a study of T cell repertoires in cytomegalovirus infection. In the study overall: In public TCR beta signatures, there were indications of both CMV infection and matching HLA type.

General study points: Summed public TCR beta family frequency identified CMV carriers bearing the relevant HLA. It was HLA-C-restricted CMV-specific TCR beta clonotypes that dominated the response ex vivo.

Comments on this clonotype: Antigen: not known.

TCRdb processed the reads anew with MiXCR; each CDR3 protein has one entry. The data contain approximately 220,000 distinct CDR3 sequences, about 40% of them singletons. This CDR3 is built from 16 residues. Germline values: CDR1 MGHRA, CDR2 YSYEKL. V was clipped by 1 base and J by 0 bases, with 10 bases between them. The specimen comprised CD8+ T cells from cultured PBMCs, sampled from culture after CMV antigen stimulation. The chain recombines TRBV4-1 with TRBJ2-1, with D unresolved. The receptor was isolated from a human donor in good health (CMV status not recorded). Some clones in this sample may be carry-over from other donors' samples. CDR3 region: CASSQGLVSSYNEQFF. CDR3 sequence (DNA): TGCGCCAGCAGCCAAGGTCTGGTGAGCTCCTACAATGAGCAGTTCTTC.